The rows below give T cell receptor beta chains drawn from one sample of a study of T-cell memory formation after mild COVID-19. MiXCR, applied by TCRdb to the 5' RACE reads, yields one record per CDR3 protein. The table lists under 350,000 distinct CDR3 sequences, 15% to 20% of them singletons. The material sequenced was PBMCs or a T cell subset sorted from them (not recorded which). Receptors originate from a man aged 18 to 35 who had mild COVID-19 (a few samples of this study predate the infection). Cell type and time point are not known. Each CDR3 is given with its conserved first and last residue. The D gene is left open where the match is weak. A row's size may be missing; if present it is once, few, many or a size class.

j_call v_call clone_size d_call cdr3_nt cdr3_aa
TRBJ2-5 TRBV24-1 few TRBD1 TGTGCCAAAGCATCGACAGGGGGTTTAATAGAGACCCAGTACTTC CAKASTGGLIETQYF
TRBJ1-4 TRBV5-1 few NA TGCGCCAGCAGCTTTGGGGTTTTGGCTGAAAAACTGTTTTTT CASSFGVLAEKLFF
TRBJ2-5 TRBV7-2 many TRBD2 TGTGCCAGCAGCTTACTAGCGGGGGGGCTAGAGACCCAGTACTTC CASSLLAGGLETQYF
TRBJ2-2 TRBV5-1 NA NA TGCGCCAGCAGCTCGGGGGATTCCGGGGAGCTGTTTTTT CASSSGDSGELFF
TRBJ1-1 TRBV20-1 NA TRBD1 TGCAGTGCTAGGGACAGGGTTGACACTGAAGCTTTCTTT CSARDRVDTEAFF
TRBJ2-2 TRBV6-4 many NA TGTGCCAGCAGTGTTGCACAGGGCGCGAACACCGGGGAGCTGTTTTTT CASSVAQGANTGELFF
TRBJ2-5 TRBV27 NA TRBD1 TGTGCCAGCAGAGGGGCAGGGGGCGTCGAGACCCAGTACTTC CASRGAGGVETQYF
TRBJ2-3 TRBV12-3/TRBV12-4 many NA TGTGCCAGCAGCCTATATTCAGGGCGCACAGATACGCAGTATTTT CASSLYSGRTDTQYF
TRBJ1-1 TRBV6-6 NA NA TGTGCCAGCAGTTACGGGCAGGGTGGGACTGAAGCTTTCTTT CASSYGQGGTEAFF
TRBJ2-5 TRBV6-6 NA TRBD1 TGTGCCAGCAGTTGGAGGACAGGCCTAGGGGAGACCCAGTACTTC CASSWRTGLGETQYF
TRBJ1-2 TRBV6-5 NA NA TGTGCCAGCAGTTACTTGAAGGGGCACTATGGCTACACCTTC CASSYLKGHYGYTF
TRBJ1-1 TRBV20-1 NA NA TGCAGTGCTGCCTTGGACCGATACACTGAAGCTTTCTTT CSAALDRYTEAFF
TRBJ2-5 TRBV3-1 few NA TGTGCCAGCAGCCAAGCACTAGTTGCGGAGACCCAGTACTTC CASSQALVAETQYF